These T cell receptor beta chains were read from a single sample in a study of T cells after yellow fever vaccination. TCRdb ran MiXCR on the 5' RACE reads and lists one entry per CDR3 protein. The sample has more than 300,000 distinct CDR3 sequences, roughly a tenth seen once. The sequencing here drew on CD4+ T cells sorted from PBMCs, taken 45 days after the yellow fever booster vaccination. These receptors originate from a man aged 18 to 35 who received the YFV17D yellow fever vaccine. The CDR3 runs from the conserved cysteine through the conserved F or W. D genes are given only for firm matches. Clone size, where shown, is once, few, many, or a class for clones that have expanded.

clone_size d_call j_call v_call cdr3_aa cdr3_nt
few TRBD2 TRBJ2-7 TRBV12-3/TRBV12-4 CASSFQTSGGRLDGEQYF TGTGCCAGCAGTTTCCAGACTAGCGGGGGCCGTTTGGACGGAGAGCAGTACTTC
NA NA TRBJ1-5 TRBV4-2 CASSQDGREPQHF TGTGCCAGCAGCCAAGATGGGAGGGAGCCCCAGCATTTT
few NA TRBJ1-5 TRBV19 CASALGLSNRAGQPQHF TGTGCCAGTGCGCTTGGATTGTCAAACAGGGCCGGTCAGCCCCAGCATTTT
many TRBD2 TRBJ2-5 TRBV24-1 CATSAASGAETQYF TGTGCCACCAGTGCGGCTAGCGGGGCAGAGACCCAGTACTTC
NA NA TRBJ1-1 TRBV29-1 CSVSGGRWNTEAFF TGCAGCGTCTCCGGGGGGCGATGGAACACTGAAGCTTTCTTT
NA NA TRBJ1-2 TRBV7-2 CASSPVSRGAVGYTF TGTGCCAGCAGCCCTGTGAGCCGAGGGGCGGTTGGCTACACCTTC
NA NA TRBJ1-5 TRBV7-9 CASSPGIYSNQPQHF TGTGCCAGCAGCCCAGGAATCTATAGCAATCAGCCCCAGCATTTT
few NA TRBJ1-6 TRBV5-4 CASTLTLDGDLSF TGTGCCAGCACCCTCACCCTCGATGGGGACTTAAGCTTT
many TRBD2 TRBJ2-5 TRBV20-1 CSARDLFRGGQETQYF TGCAGTGCTAGAGATCTCTTTCGGGGGGGCCAAGAGACCCAGTACTTC
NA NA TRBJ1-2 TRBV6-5 CASSRLGSYGYTF TGTGCCAGCAGCCGACTTGGGAGCTATGGCTACACCTTC
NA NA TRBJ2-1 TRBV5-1 CASSLAGTSNLGDEQFF TGCGCCAGCAGCTTGGCCGGGACTTCCAACCTCGGGGATGAGCAGTTCTTC
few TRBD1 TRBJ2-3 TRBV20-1 CSARIATGAPDTQYF TGCAGTGCTAGAATAGCGACAGGGGCCCCAGATACGCAGTATTTT
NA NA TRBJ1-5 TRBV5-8 CASRTADRAYSNQPQHF TGTGCCAGCAGAACGGCAGATAGGGCATATAGCAATCAGCCCCAGCATTTT
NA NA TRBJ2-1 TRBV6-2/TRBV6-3 CASHTRIRPGSLDNEQFF TGTGCCAGTCATACACGGATTCGGCCGGGGTCACTCGACAATGAGCAGTTCTTC
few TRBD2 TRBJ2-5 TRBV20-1 CSASRTSGQETQYF TGCAGTGCTTCCAGAACTAGCGGTCAAGAGACCCAGTACTTC
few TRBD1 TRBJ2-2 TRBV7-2 CASSLDRGRELFF TGTGCCAGCAGCTTAGACAGGGGCCGGGAGCTGTTTTTT
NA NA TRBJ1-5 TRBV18 CASSQADFGNQPQHF TGTGCCAGCTCACAGGCGGATTTTGGCAATCAGCCCCAGCATTTT
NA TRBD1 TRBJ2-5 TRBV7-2 CASSRKRGLQETQYF TGTGCCAGCAGCCGAAAGAGGGGGCTACAAGAGACCCAGTACTTC
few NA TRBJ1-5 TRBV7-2 CASSWRGGGNQPQHF TGTGCCAGCAGCTGGAGGGGTGGGGGCAATCAGCCCCAGCATTTT
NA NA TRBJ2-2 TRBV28 CASIQGWTGELFF TGTGCCAGCATTCAGGGTTGGACCGGGGAGCTGTTTTTT
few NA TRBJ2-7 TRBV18 CASSPPRTRQEQYF TGTGCCAGCTCACCACCGAGGACCCGCCAGGAGCAGTACTTC
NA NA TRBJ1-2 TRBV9 CASSAAGTEYYGYTF TGTGCCAGCAGCGCTGCCGGGACGGAGTACTATGGCTACACCTTC